One sample yielded the 11 T cell receptor beta chains listed below, sequenced in a study of a mutant IDH1 vaccine in newly diagnosed glioma. Time point specified: week 11, during vaccination. The vaccine gave 300 ug of a 20-mer mutant IDH1 peptide subcutaneously per dose. Sequenced by immunoSEQ multiplex PCR; TCRdb stores in-frame clones only, minus some. The repertoire consists of some 130,000 clones, with roughly 75% occurring once and the leading ten covering under 5.5%. No antigen has been identified for these receptors. This specimen was PBMCs, taken from a glioma patient whose treatment included an IDH1 peptide vaccine. The receptors shown here come from a man aged 35-49 years with glioma.

This chain connects TRBV10-3 to TRBJ2-3; the match to TRBD1 covers 7 bases. The junction had 5 bases not matched to a gene; V was cut back by 2 bases and J by 0 bases. The CDR3 is 16 residues long. Germline V gene lookup returns CDR1 ENHRY and CDR2 SYGVKD. The CDR3 loop reads CAISEGQERSTDTQYF. The CDR3 DNA reads TGTGCCATCAGTGAGGGACAGGAAAGGAGCACAGATACGCAGTATTTT.

This CDR3 is CASSALVALAGGAGELFF. CDR3 DNA sequence: TGTGCCAGCAGTGCCCTCGTAGCACTAGCGGGAGGAGCCGGGGAGCTGTTTTTT. The rearrangement joins TRBV6-1 to TRBJ2-2, with TRBD2 matching over 12 bases. Germline V gene lookup returns CDR1 MNHNS and CDR2 SASEGT. This CDR3 contains 18 residues. After removal of 4 bases from V and 6 bases from J, the junction contained 12 bases not matched to a gene.

The chain combines TRBV19 with TRBJ1-1; D is unclear. CDR1 and CDR2 from the germline V gene are LNHDA and SQIVND (reference sequence). The germline V and J ends were trimmed by 3 bases and 0 bases, with 8 bases remaining between them. The length of the CDR3 is 14 residues. CDR3 loop: CASSMRHLNTEAFF. The CDR3 DNA sequence: TGTGCCAGTAGTATGCGGCACTTGAACACTGAAGCTTTCTTT.

Ten or more counts support this clone. This chain connects TRBV11-3 to TRBJ2-5, with TRBD2 matching over 8 bases. The trim removed 1 base at V and 2 bases at J, leaving 12 bases unmatched. The CDR3 covers 18 residues. CDR1 and CDR2 from the germline V gene are SGHNT and YENEEA. The CDR3 DNA reads TGTGCCAGCAGCTTAGGTCTTATAGCGGGGTCAAAGCAAGAGACCCAGTACTTC. Its translation: CASSLGLIAGSKQETQYF.

This rearrangement joins TRBV29-1 to TRBJ2-7; no clear D. This CDR3 spans 10 amino acids. V was trimmed by 2 bases and J by 10 bases, leaving 9 bases between them. CDR1 SQVTM and CDR2 ANQGSEA come from the germline V gene. Here the CDR3 DNA reads TGCAGCGTTGAATCCCCCCCTCAGTACTTC. The encoded protein is CSVESPPQYF.

The CDR3 nucleotides are TGTGCCAGCTCACCACCCCCGTTGACCTGGCAAGAGACCCAGTACTTC. Protein sequence: CASSPPPLTWQETQYF. The chain is built from TRBV18 and TRBJ2-5; D gene ambiguous. This CDR3 is built from 16 residues. The V gene's germline CDR1 is KGHSH and CDR2 LQKENI. Trimming stripped 0 bases from V and 2 bases from J, with 13 bases between.

The J gene is TRBJ1-2, the V gene TRBV6-6; D perhaps matches TRBD1 (6 bases). V lost 6 bases and J 8 bases, leaving 16 bases between the germline ends. Germline assignment: CDR1 MNHNY and CDR2 SVGAGI (reference sequence). This CDR3 region has 13 residues. Here the CDR3 DNA reads TGTGCCAGCAGGACGGGGGGCGCAAAAGGCTACACCTTC. Its protein product is CASRTGGAKGYTF.

The chain uses TRBV13 and TRBJ2-5, with D unclear. Judging by the DNA end, TRBJ2-7 fits better; the J call may be wrong. The CDR3 consists of 11 residues. Germline-derived CDR1 and CDR2 are PRHDT and FYEKMQ (reference sequence). The CDR3 protein is CASSLGNEQYF. CDR3 nucleotide sequence: TGTGCCAGCAGCTTAGGCAACGAGCAGTACTTC.

In this sample, this clone turned up once. The V gene is TRBV6-5, the J gene TRBJ2-7; a possible D gene is TRBD1 (5 bases). CDR3 size: 15 residues. Trimming removed 0 bases at V and 5 bases at J, with 14 bases between. Germline CDR1 and CDR2: MNHEY and SVGAGI. CDR3 amino acids: CASSYSPLAGNEQYF. The DNA for the CDR3 is TGTGCCAGCAGTTACTCCCCCCTTGCAGGGAACGAGCAGTACTTC.

The chain carries TRBV4-1 and TRBJ2-5; D may be TRBD2 (5 bases). In germline, CDR1 is MGHRA, CDR2 YSYEKL. V was trimmed by 4 bases and J by 4 bases, leaving 10 bases between them. This CDR3 contains 13 residues. DNA of the CDR3: TGCGCCAGCAGCCCCGGGGATACAGAGACCCAGTACTTC. Its protein is CASSPGDTETQYF.

The V and J genes are TRBV5-1 and TRBJ2-2; unclear D gene. The V and J ends lost 2 bases and 7 bases respectively, with 6 bases between them. CDR3 length: 12 residues. Per germline, CDR1 SGHRS and CDR2 YFSETQ. CDR3 bases: TGCGCCAGCAGCTTCGGCGGCGGGGAGCTGTTTTTT. Translating gives CASSFGGGELFF. The full variable domain, completed using reference TRBV5-1 and TRBJ2-2, is KAGVTQTPRYLIKTRGQQVTLSCSPISGHRSVSWYQQTPGQGLQFLFEYFSETQRNKGNFPGRFSGRQFSNSRSEMNVSTLELGDSALYLCASSFGGGELFFGEGSRLTVL.